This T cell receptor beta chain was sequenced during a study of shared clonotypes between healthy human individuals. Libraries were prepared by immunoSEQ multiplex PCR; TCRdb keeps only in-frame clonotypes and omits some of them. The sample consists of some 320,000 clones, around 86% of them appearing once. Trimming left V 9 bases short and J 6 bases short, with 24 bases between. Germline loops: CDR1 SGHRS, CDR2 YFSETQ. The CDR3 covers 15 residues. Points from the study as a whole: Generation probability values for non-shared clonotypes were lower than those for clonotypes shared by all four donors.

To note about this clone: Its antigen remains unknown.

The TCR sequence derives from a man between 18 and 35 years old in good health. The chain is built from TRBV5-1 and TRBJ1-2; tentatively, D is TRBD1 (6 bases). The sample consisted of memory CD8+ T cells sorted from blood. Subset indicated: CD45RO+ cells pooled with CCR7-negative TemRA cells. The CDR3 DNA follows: TGCGCCAACTACAAAGGGGGAGGAAATAGGGATGGCTACACCTTC. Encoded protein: CANYKGGGNRDGYTF. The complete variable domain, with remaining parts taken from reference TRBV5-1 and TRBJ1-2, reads KAGVTQTPRYLIKTRGQQVTLSCSPISGHRSVSWYQQTPGQGLQFLFEYFSETQRNKGNFPGRFSGRQFSNSRSEMNVSTLELGDSALYLCANYKGGGNRDGYTFGSGTRLTVV.